This passage covers 19 T cell receptor beta chains from one sample sequenced in a study of OX40 agonist ivuxolimab in advanced cancers. The repertoire was sequenced with immunoSEQ multiplex PCR; TCRdb's copy has only in-frame clones and lacks some. The sample lists fewer than 75,000 clones; 85% to 90% were seen once. The source material was CD4+ or CD8+ T cells sorted from blood, sampled in a trial of the OX40 agonist ivuxolimab. The source of these receptors is an adult with an advanced solid tumor such as melanoma, head and neck, liver or kidney cancer.

The chain is built from TRBV6-6 and TRBJ1-1; 8 nucleotides match TRBD1. V gave up 8 bases and J gave up 0 bases; unmatched junction bases: 8. Germline CDR1 MNHNY, CDR2 SVGAGI (reference sequence). This CDR3 spans 15 amino acids. This CDR3 is CASCKQTGVNTEAFF. CDR3 nucleotides: TGTGCCAGCTGTAAACAGACAGGGGTGAACACTGAAGCTTTCTTT.

The CDR3 nucleotides are TGTGCCAGCAGGGGGAGCGGAGGGGACACTGAAGCTTTCTTT. Protein product: CASRGSGGDTEAFF. This chain joins TRBV6-5 and TRBJ1-1, with TRBD1 as a possible D gene (5 bases). Germline CDR1 and CDR2: MNHEY and SVGAGI. Trimming removed 6 bases from V and 3 bases from J, with 14 bases in between. CDR3 length: 14 residues.

The V gene is TRBV7-9, the J gene TRBJ1-2; D ambiguous. The germline CDR1 and CDR2 sequences are SEHNR and FQNEAQ (reference sequence). V shed 3 bases and J shed 5 bases, with 7 bases lying between them. The CDR3 consists of 12 residues. Here the CDR3 reads CASSLGKYGYTF. CDR3 coding DNA: TGTGCCAGCAGCTTGGGGAAGTATGGCTACACCTTC.

The chain employs TRBV30 and TRBJ1-6; D remains ambiguous. The V gene's germline CDR1 is GTSNPN and CDR2 SVGIG (reference sequence). The CDR3 totals 15 residues. The V and J ends lost 0 bases and 5 bases respectively, with 11 bases between them. The CDR3 DNA is TGTGCCTGGAGTGTAGAGGCAAGAGATAATTCACCCCTCCACTTT. This gives the protein CAWSVEARDNSPLHF.

The chain employs TRBV30 and TRBJ1-2; TRBD1 is a possible D gene (6 bases). This CDR3 contains 13 residues. Trimming removed 3 bases from V and 0 bases from J, with 8 bases in between. CDR1 GTSNPN and CDR2 SVGIG come from the germline V gene (reference sequence). The CDR3 here is CAWRRTANYGYTF. DNA of the CDR3: TGTGCCTGGAGGAGGACAGCTAACTATGGCTACACCTTC.

This chain connects TRBV29-1 to TRBJ1-2; 7 nucleotides match TRBD1. This CDR3 has 12 amino acids. J lost 4 bases, V lost 7 bases, and 6 bases had no gene match. Per germline, CDR1 SQVTM and CDR2 ANQGSEA. CDR3 residues: CSALDRSYGYTF. The DNA of the CDR3 is TGCAGCGCCCTGGACAGGAGCTATGGCTACACCTTC.

The chain recombines TRBV6-1 with TRBJ1-2; D unclear. There are 13 residues in the CDR3. V lost 3 bases, J lost 3 bases, and 8 bases lay in between. In germline, CDR1 is MNHNS, CDR2 SASEGT. The CDR3 DNA reads as TGTGCCAGCAGTGAGTCAGGTTACTATGGCTACACCTTC. As protein: CASSESGYYGYTF.

This chain links TRBV7-2 with TRBJ2-3; D not certain. Germline CDR1 SGHTA, CDR2 FQGNSA. The CDR3 spans 14 residues. Between the trimmed V and J ends, which lost 1 base and 0 bases, there was a span of 5 bases. The CDR3 sequence is CASSLGSSTDTQYF. Written as DNA, the CDR3 is TGTGCCAGCAGCTTAGGTAGCAGCACAGATACGCAGTATTTT.

The gene calls are TRBV5-1 and TRBJ2-7; perhaps TRBD1 as D (6 bases). Germline lookup yields CDR1 SGHRS and CDR2 YFSETQ. CDR3 length: 15 amino acids. V dropped 5 bases and J dropped 7 bases, with 22 bases sitting between them. The CDR3 DNA reads TGCGCCAGCAGTTGGGGGCACGGTCCGTTGGGAGAGCAGTACTTC. It specifies CASSWGHGPLGEQYF.

The V gene is TRBV30, the J gene TRBJ1-5; D is perhaps TRBD1 (5 bases). Between the trimmed V and J ends, which lost 4 bases and 3 bases, there was a span of 16 bases. The CDR3 runs 15 residues. Looked up from germline, CDR1 is GTSNPN and CDR2 is SVGIG (reference sequence). The CDR3 DNA reads TGTGCCTGGACCCGGGGGGGGTTTGTCAATCAGCCCCAGCATTTT. This sequence encodes CAWTRGGFVNQPQHF.

This chain uses TRBV5-6 with TRBJ2-6; D remains unclear. V lost 0 bases and J lost 0, with 7 bases in between. CDR1 is SGHDT and CDR2 is YYEEEE in the germline V gene. The CDR3 extends over 16 amino acids. The CDR3 spells CASSLVAASGANVLTF. The DNA for the CDR3 is TGTGCCAGCAGCTTGGTGGCCGCCTCTGGGGCCAACGTCCTGACTTTC.

The V gene is TRBV18, the J gene TRBJ2-7; TRBD1 matches at 9 bases. V lost 5 bases to trimming and J lost 6 bases; unmatched junction nucleotides: 8. CDR3 length: 14 residues. The germline CDR1 and CDR2 sequences are KGHSH and LQKENI. The DNA of the CDR3 is TGTGCCAGCTCAACCGGGACAGGGAACTCCGAGCAGTACTTC. Residues: CASSTGTGNSEQYF.

The rearrangement joins TRBV28 to TRBJ1-2, with D unclear. CDR1 is MDHEN and CDR2 is SYDVKM in the germline V gene. The CDR3 has 13 amino acids. V lost 3 bases to trimming and J lost 6 bases, with 11 bases between them. The CDR3: CASSLRPPDGYTF. CDR3 DNA: TGTGCCAGCAGTTTGAGACCCCCGGATGGCTACACCTTC.

The chain combines TRBV5-8 with TRBJ1-4; no reliable D call. The germline V gene has CDR1 SGHTS and CDR2 YDEGEE. Trimming removed 6 bases from V and 10 bases from J, with 16 bases in between. The CDR3 has 13 amino acids. DNA of the CDR3: TGTGCCAGCATCTACCGAGGATCGGCAAAACTGTTTTTT. The encoded protein is CASIYRGSAKLFF.

The rearrangement joins TRBV18 to TRBJ2-1; D perhaps matches TRBD2 (5 bases). V dropped 6 bases and J dropped 4 bases, with 10 bases sitting between them. CDR1 and CDR2 (germline): KGHSH, LQKENI. The CDR3 extends over 13 amino acids. In DNA form, the CDR3 reads TGTGCCAGCTCCGCGGACTCTTACAATGAGCAGTTCTTC. It yields the protein CASSADSYNEQFF.

V is TRBV7-2 and J is TRBJ2-3, with a weak D call TRBD2 (5 bases). CDR1 and CDR2 (germline): SGHTA, FQGNSA. This CDR3 has 14 residues. V lost 4 bases and J lost 2, with 10 bases in between. The CDR3 nucleotides read TGTGCCAGCAGCTGGGCTAGCAACACAGATACGCAGTATTTT. It yields the protein CASSWASNTDTQYF.

V gene TRBV5-1 combines with J gene TRBJ2-1, with 7 bases fitting TRBD2. The CDR3 is 18 amino acids. Germline lookup yields CDR1 SGHRS and CDR2 YFSETQ. V lost 4 bases to trimming and J lost 7 bases; unmatched junction nucleotides: 20. CDR3 sequence reads: CASSDPKRSREVRNEQFF. The DNA of the CDR3 is TGCGCCAGCAGCGACCCCAAACGGTCACGGGAGGTAAGAAATGAGCAGTTCTTC.

This chain uses TRBV6-5 with TRBJ1-6; weak D call: TRBD1 (5 bases). The ends were cut back, 5 bases at V and 9 bases at J, with 14 bases in the middle. The CDR3 extends over 14 amino acids. Germline CDR1 MNHEY, CDR2 SVGAGI. The CDR3 loop reads CASSRGGLGSPLHF. In DNA form, the CDR3 reads TGTGCCAGCAGTCGGGGGGGATTAGGTTCACCCCTCCACTTT.

This chain uses TRBV7-2 with TRBJ2-7; D is unresolved. From germline, CDR1 is SGHTA and CDR2 FQGNSA. The CDR3 is 14 residues long. V lost 1 base, J lost 0 bases, and 7 bases lay in between. CDR3 residues: CASSLELYSYEQYF. The CDR3 DNA follows: TGTGCCAGCAGCTTAGAACTTTACTCCTACGAGCAGTACTTC.